These 11 T cell receptor beta chains were sequenced from one sample in a study of CD8 T cells in Susac syndrome. The RNA input was about 0.5 to 1 ug, and it was reverse transcribed with random hexamers. MiXCR, applied by TCRdb to the immunoSEQ multiplex PCR reads, yields one record per CDR3 protein. In the table there are some 260,000 distinct CDR3 sequences, around 83% of which are singletons. Sequencing input: CD8+ T cells from PBMCs. The receptor set was obtained from a human donor with multiple sclerosis.

CDR3 bases: TGTGCCAGCAGAGGCTTGTGGACCACTGAAGCTTTCTTT. Translation gives CASRGLWTTEAFF. This chain joins TRBV28 and TRBJ1-1; D remains unclear. Germline-derived CDR1 and CDR2 are MDHEN and SYDVKM. The CDR3 spans 13 residues. Trimming took 6 bases from V and 4 from J, leaving 12 bases between them.

V usage is TRBV5-1 and J usage is TRBJ2-3; no clear D. The V end was cut by 6 bases, the J end by 0 bases, with 8 bases between. The CDR3 runs to 13 residues. Germline CDR1 and CDR2: SGHRS and YFSETQ. The CDR3: CASTTTSTDTQYF. DNA for the CDR3: TGCGCCAGCACAACTACTAGCACAGATACGCAGTATTTT. Based on the CDR3 plus reference TRBV5-1 and TRBJ2-3, the full variable domain is KAGVTQTPRYLIKTRGQQVTLSCSPISGHRSVSWYQQTPGQGLQFLFEYFSETQRNKGNFPGRFSGRQFSNSRSEMNVSTLELGDSALYLCASTTTSTDTQYFGPGTRLTVL.

This chain connects TRBV9 to TRBJ2-5; 7 bases are shared with TRBD2. The CDR3 loop spans 17 amino acids. Germline CDR1 reads SGDLS; CDR2 reads YYNGEE. V was clipped by 4 bases and J by 0 bases; unmatched bases: 12. CDR3 region: CASSPHSGGRNQETQYF. The CDR3 coding sequence is TGTGCCAGCAGCCCCCACTCGGGCGGGAGAAACCAAGAGACCCAGTACTTC.

This clonotype was recorded only once. V usage is TRBV9 and J usage is TRBJ2-1; the D is unclear. CDR1 SGDLS and CDR2 YYNGEE come from the germline V gene. The CDR3 is made up of 15 amino acids. V was trimmed by 2 bases and J by 8 bases, leaving 17 bases between them. The CDR3 loop reads CASSVRQLGQDEQFF. DNA of the CDR3: TGTGCCAGCAGCGTTCGTCAATTAGGCCAGGATGAGCAGTTCTTC.

The CDR3 DNA reads as TGTGCCAGCAGTTTTGGGCTCGCCCAGGGGACCCAGTACTTC. It codes for CASSFGLAQGTQYF. The chain recombines TRBV12-3 or TRBV12-4 with TRBJ2-5; tentatively, D is TRBD1 (5 bases). V was shortened by 3 bases and J by 7 bases, with 15 bases between the two germline ends. The CDR3 spans 14 residues.

The rearrangement links TRBV27 to TRBJ1-5, with 10 bases lining up with TRBD1. This CDR3 has 15 residues. Germline V gene data show CDR1 as MNHEY and CDR2 as SMNVEV (reference sequence). Losses at the gene ends were 5 bases for V and 6 bases for J; bases not matched to a gene: 7. CDR3 residues: CASSIGTGVTQPQHF. The DNA for the CDR3 is TGTGCCAGCAGTATTGGGACAGGGGTAACTCAGCCCCAGCATTTT.

A few counts support this clonotype. The chain couples TRBV6-1 to TRBJ2-1; 13 bases match TRBD2. The trim removed 5 bases at V and 9 bases at J, leaving 7 bases unmatched. The germline V gene has CDR1 MNHNS and CDR2 SASEGT. This CDR3 is built from 15 residues. The CDR3 region is CASSPTGLAGVEQFF. CDR3 DNA: TGTGCCAGCAGTCCCACAGGACTAGCGGGAGTTGAGCAGTTCTTC.

The J gene is TRBJ1-1, the V gene TRBV7-3, with 11 bases that match TRBD1. This CDR3 has 15 amino acids. Trimming cost V 2 bases and J 6 bases; bases outside gene matches: 5. Germline CDR1 is SGHTA and CDR2 is FQGTGA. The CDR3 region has the DNA TGTGCCAGCAGCTTACGGACAGGGGGCATCGCTGAAGCTTTCTTT. As protein: CASSLRTGGIAEAFF.

The chain combines TRBV27 with TRBJ2-2, with a weak D call TRBD1 (6 bases). The ends were cut back, 5 bases at V and 7 bases at J, with 8 bases in the middle. CDR3 length: 12 amino acids. The germline CDR1 and CDR2 sequences are MNHEY and SMNVEV (reference sequence). This CDR3 reads CASSQQGGELFF. DNA for the CDR3: TGTGCCAGCAGTCAACAGGGCGGGGAGCTGTTTTTT.

The rearrangement links TRBV29-1 to TRBJ2-7; D possibly corresponds to TRBD1 (6 bases). Trimming removed 4 bases at V and 4 bases at J, with 23 bases between. The CDR3 totals 16 residues. CDR1 is SQVTM, CDR2 ANQGSEA, per germline. This chain's CDR3 is CSVAKEGDIFSYEQYF. The DNA for the CDR3 is TGCAGCGTTGCCAAAGAAGGGGACATCTTCTCTTACGAGCAGTACTTC.

The rearrangement links TRBV7-9 to TRBJ2-7; the match to TRBD2 covers 8 bases. With V trimmed by 4 bases and J by 5 bases, 10 bases remained unmatched. Germline V gives CDR1 SEHNR, CDR2 FQNEAQ (reference sequence). CDR3 length: 15 amino acids. The CDR3 DNA is TGTGCCAGCAGCTCTAACACGGGGGGGATGAACGAGCAGTACTTC. This encodes CASSSNTGGMNEQYF.